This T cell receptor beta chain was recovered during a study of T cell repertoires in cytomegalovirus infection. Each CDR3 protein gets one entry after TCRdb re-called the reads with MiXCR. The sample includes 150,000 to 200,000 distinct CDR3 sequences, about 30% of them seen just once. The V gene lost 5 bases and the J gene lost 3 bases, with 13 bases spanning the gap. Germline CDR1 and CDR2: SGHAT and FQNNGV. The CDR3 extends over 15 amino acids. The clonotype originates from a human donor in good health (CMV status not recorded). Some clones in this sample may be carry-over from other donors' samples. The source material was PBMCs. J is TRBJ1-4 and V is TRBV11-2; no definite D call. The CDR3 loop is CASSPEGRSNEKLFF. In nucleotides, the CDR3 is TGTGCCAGCAGCCCGGAAGGCAGGTCTAATGAAAAACTGTTTTTT. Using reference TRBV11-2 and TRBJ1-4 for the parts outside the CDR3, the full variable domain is EAGVAQSPRYKIIEKRQSVAFWCNPISGHATLYWYQQILGQGPKLLIQFQNNGVVDDSQLPKDRFSAERLKGVDSTLKIQPAKLEDSAVYLCASSPEGRSNEKLFFGSGTQLSVL.